This TCR beta chain originates from a study of blood T cell repertoires in COVID-19. Study details: From the United States, Italy and Spain came samples of acute and convalescent COVID-19.

This clone showed up just a few times. Germline V gene sequence: CDR1 SEHNR, CDR2 FQNEAQ (reference sequence). The CDR3 runs 17 residues. Trimming at V came to 5 bases and at J to 3 bases, leaving 11 bases not matched to a gene. Here immunoSEQ multiplex PCR was the method, and the copy in TCRdb shows in-frame clones only, minus some. Among roughly 100,000 clones listed, over 70% were seen once. Sequencing was carried out using peripheral blood. This TCR came from a woman of 80 years or more with acute or convalescent COVID-19. The chain links TRBV7-9 to TRBJ2-1, with 9 bases that match TRBD2. As DNA, the CDR3 is TGTGCCAGCAGCCCAGGAGGAGCGGGAGGTGTCTACAATGAGCAGTTCTTC. Translated: CASSPGGAGGVYNEQFF. Complete variable domain (other parts from reference TRBV7-9 and TRBJ2-1): DTGVSQNPRHKITKRGQNVTFRCDPISEHNRLYWYRQTLGQGPEFLTYFQNEAQLEKSRLLSDRFSAERPKGSFSTLEIQRTEQGDSAMYLCASSPGGAGGVYNEQFFGPGTRLTVL.